A single T cell receptor (beta chain) is shown here with its context. The data belong to a study of blood T cell repertoires in COVID-19. At the level of the study: Researchers got acute and convalescent COVID-19 samples from the United States, Italy and Spain.

Germline assignment: CDR1 SGHRS and CDR2 YFSETQ. V lost 4 bases and J 7 bases, leaving 12 bases between the germline ends. The CDR3 extends over 13 amino acids. In the study's own analysis: Using reference gene primer amplification, nucleated cell counts were estimated. Assay used: immunoSEQ multiplex PCR; TCRdb lists only in-frame clones, some missing. V and J calls and clone size follow that table, whereas D and trimming were derived from the DNA. The sample yields about 40,000 clones, roughly 80% seen once. The genes are TRBV5-1 and TRBJ2-1; a possible D gene is TRBD1 (5 bases). The TCR originated in a woman in her 70s with acute or convalescent COVID-19. Sequencing was done on a sample of peripheral blood. CDR3 protein: CASSQLQANEQFF. CDR3 nucleotides: TGCGCCAGCAGCCAATTACAGGCGAATGAGCAGTTCTTC.